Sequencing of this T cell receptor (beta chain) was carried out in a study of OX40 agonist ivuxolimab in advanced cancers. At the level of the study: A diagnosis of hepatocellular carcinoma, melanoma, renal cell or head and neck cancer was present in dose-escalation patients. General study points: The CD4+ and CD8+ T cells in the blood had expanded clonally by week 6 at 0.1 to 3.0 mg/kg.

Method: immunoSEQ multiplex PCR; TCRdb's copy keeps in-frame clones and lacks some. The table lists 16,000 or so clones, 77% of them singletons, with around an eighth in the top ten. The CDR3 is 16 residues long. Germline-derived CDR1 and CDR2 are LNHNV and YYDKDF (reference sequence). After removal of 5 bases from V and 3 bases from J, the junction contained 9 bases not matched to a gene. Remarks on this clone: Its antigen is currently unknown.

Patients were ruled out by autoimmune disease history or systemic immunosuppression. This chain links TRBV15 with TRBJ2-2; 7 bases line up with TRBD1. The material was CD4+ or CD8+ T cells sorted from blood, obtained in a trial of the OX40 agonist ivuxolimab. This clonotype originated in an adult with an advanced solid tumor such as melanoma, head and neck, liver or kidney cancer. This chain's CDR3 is CATSLHRGGYTGELFF. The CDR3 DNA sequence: TGTGCCACCAGCCTCCACAGGGGCGGGTACACCGGGGAGCTGTTTTTT.